Reported below is one T cell receptor (beta chain). This sample is part of a study of blood T cell repertoires in COVID-19. Overall study context: The origin of the acute and convalescent COVID-19 samples was the United States, Italy and Spain.

Profiling relied on immunoSEQ multiplex PCR, and the TCRdb table lists in-frame clones only, not all of them. The sample has some 250,000 clones; less than 90% are singletons. V dropped 4 bases and J dropped 6 bases, with 19 bases sitting between them. From germline, CDR1 is LNHDA and CDR2 SQIVND (reference sequence). The CDR3 consists of 16 residues. The sequence was collected from a man aged 25 to 40 with active or convalescent COVID-19. Source material: peripheral blood. The rearrangement joins TRBV19 to TRBJ1-5; a weak D match, TRBD1 (6 bases). In nucleotides, the CDR3 is TGTGCCAGTAGTACCGAGACAGGCGTCTATGCTCAGCCCCAGCATTTT. Its translation: CASSTETGVYAQPQHF.